Listed below are T cell receptor beta chains from one sample, sequenced in a study of blood T cell repertoires in COVID-19. Produced via immunoSEQ multiplex PCR; TCRdb's table is partial and in-frame only. This table has over 200,000 clones, more than 85% appearing once. The sequenced sample was peripheral blood. Source of these receptors: a middle-aged man with active or convalescent COVID-19. Both conserved end residues are part of each CDR3. The order of the fields is CDR3 DNA, CDR3 protein, clone size, CDR3 length, V gene, D gene, J gene. A D gene is named only where the DNA matches it firmly. Where a row states a size, it is once, few, many or the class of an expanded clone; other rows omit it.

CDR3nt: TGCGCCAGCAGTCGACTGACAGTCAATAATTCACCCCTCCACTTT
CDR3aa: CASSRLTVNNSPLHF
abundance: NA
len: 15
v_gene: TRBV4-1
d_gene: NA
j_gene: TRBJ1-6

CDR3nt: TGTGCCAGCAGTTTAAGGGTTGGGACAGCTGAAGCTTTCTTT
CDR3aa: CASSLRVGTAEAFF
abundance: NA
len: 14
v_gene: TRBV28
d_gene: TRBD1
j_gene: TRBJ1-1

CDR3nt: TGTGCCAGAAGCTTGGCCTTAGAGGGGGTCGGGTTTCCCGGGGAGCTGTTTTTT
CDR3aa: CARSLALEGVGFPGELFF
abundance: NA
len: 18
v_gene: TRBV5-3
d_gene: NA
j_gene: TRBJ2-2

CDR3nt: TGTGCCAGCAGTTCAGACATTAGTAGCTCCTACGAGCAGTACTTC
CDR3aa: CASSSDISSSYEQYF
abundance: NA
len: 15
v_gene: TRBV6-4
d_gene: NA
j_gene: TRBJ2-7

CDR3nt: TGTGCCAGCAGGGCTCCAAGGGAGGACACCATATATTTT
CDR3aa: CASRAPREDTIYF
abundance: NA
len: 13
v_gene: TRBV12-3/TRBV12-4
d_gene: NA
j_gene: TRBJ1-3

CDR3nt: TGTGCCAGTAATCATAACTCCGGGGGATCGGACGAGCAGTACTTC
CDR3aa: CASNHNSGGSDEQYF
abundance: NA
len: 15
v_gene: TRBV19
d_gene: NA
j_gene: TRBJ2-7

CDR3nt: TGTGCCAGCAGCCAAGATGGACAGCGGGGGAGCTCCTACAATGAGCAGTTCTTC
CDR3aa: CASSQDGQRGSSYNEQFF
abundance: NA
len: 18
v_gene: TRBV4-2
d_gene: TRBD2
j_gene: TRBJ2-1

CDR3nt: TGTGCCAGCAGCTTAGCATCGCGGGGACCCTACAATGAGCAGTTCTTC
CDR3aa: CASSLASRGPYNEQFF
abundance: NA
len: 16
v_gene: TRBV7-8
d_gene: NA
j_gene: TRBJ2-1

CDR3nt: TGTGCCAGCAGCTTGGCGGGACAGGGCTACAATGAGCAGTTCTTC
CDR3aa: CASSLAGQGYNEQFF
abundance: NA
len: 15
v_gene: TRBV5-4
d_gene: TRBD1
j_gene: TRBJ2-1

CDR3nt: TGTGCCAGCAGCTCGCGGGGGGCCGGGGAGGAGCAGTTCTTC
CDR3aa: CASSSRGAGEEQFF
abundance: NA
len: 14
v_gene: TRBV9
d_gene: TRBD2
j_gene: TRBJ2-1

CDR3nt: TGTGCCAGCAGTTACTCGCCTAGCGGGGGCCCCTACGAGCAGTACTTC
CDR3aa: CASSYSPSGGPYEQYF
abundance: NA
len: 16
v_gene: TRBV6-5
d_gene: TRBD2
j_gene: TRBJ2-7

CDR3nt: TGTGCCAGCAGTTCCCTTTCGGGATTTGATTCACCCCTCCACTTT
CDR3aa: CASSSLSGFDSPLHF
abundance: NA
len: 15
v_gene: TRBV28
d_gene: NA
j_gene: TRBJ1-6

CDR3nt: TGTGCCAGCTGTAAACAGGGAGGGGTAAATGAAAAACTGTTTTTT
CDR3aa: CASCKQGGVNEKLFF
abundance: NA
len: 15
v_gene: TRBV5-5
d_gene: NA
j_gene: TRBJ1-4

CDR3nt: TGTGCCAGGGGGGACAGATTATACGAGCAGTACTTC
CDR3aa: CARGDRLYEQYF
abundance: NA
len: 12
v_gene: TRBV28
d_gene: TRBD1
j_gene: TRBJ2-7

CDR3nt: TGTGCCAGCAGTCGTCCGAACAGGGGGGTATACGAGCAGTACTTC
CDR3aa: CASSRPNRGVYEQYF
abundance: NA
len: 15
v_gene: TRBV6-5
d_gene: TRBD1
j_gene: TRBJ2-7

CDR3nt: TGTGCCAGCAGCGTGGGACAGGGGGCGCTTGGCTACACCTTC
CDR3aa: CASSVGQGALGYTF
abundance: NA
len: 14
v_gene: TRBV9
d_gene: TRBD1
j_gene: TRBJ1-2

CDR3nt: TGTGCCAGCAGCTTGGAGGGCGGGGGGCTCTCAGATACGCAGTATTTT
CDR3aa: CASSLEGGGLSDTQYF
abundance: once
len: 16
v_gene: TRBV5-4
d_gene: TRBD2
j_gene: TRBJ2-3

CDR3nt: TGTGCCAGCAGCTCGAGAAACACAGATACGCAGTATTTT
CDR3aa: CASSSRNTDTQYF
abundance: NA
len: 13
v_gene: TRBV7-3
d_gene: NA
j_gene: TRBJ2-3

CDR3nt: TGTGCCAGCAGTTCAGAACTAGCGGGGGGGCTCGATGAGCAGTTCTTC
CDR3aa: CASSSELAGGLDEQFF
abundance: NA
len: 16
v_gene: TRBV28
d_gene: TRBD2
j_gene: TRBJ2-1

CDR3nt: TGTGCCAGCAGTGGACTAGCGGGGGGGGTCAATGAGCAGTTCTTC
CDR3aa: CASSGLAGGVNEQFF
abundance: NA
len: 15
v_gene: TRBV2
d_gene: TRBD2
j_gene: TRBJ2-1

CDR3nt: TGTGCCAGCTCACACGGACAGGGCCCCTACGAGCAGTACTTC
CDR3aa: CASSHGQGPYEQYF
abundance: NA
len: 14
v_gene: TRBV18
d_gene: TRBD1
j_gene: TRBJ2-7

CDR3nt: TGTGCCAGCAGCTCGGGAAACACCATATATTTT
CDR3aa: CASSSGNTIYF
abundance: NA
len: 11
v_gene: TRBV27
d_gene: NA
j_gene: TRBJ1-3

CDR3nt: TGTGCCAGCAGGGACAACTCCTACGAGCAGTACTTC
CDR3aa: CASRDNSYEQYF
abundance: NA
len: 12
v_gene: TRBV2
d_gene: NA
j_gene: TRBJ2-7

CDR3nt: TGCGCCAGCAGCGGGACAGGGGGATCAGATACGCAGTATTTT
CDR3aa: CASSGTGGSDTQYF
abundance: NA
len: 14
v_gene: TRBV4-1
d_gene: TRBD1
j_gene: TRBJ2-3

CDR3nt: TGTGCCAGCAGTCCTAGCGGGAGCGGCGAGCAGTACTTC
CDR3aa: CASSPSGSGEQYF
abundance: NA
len: 13
v_gene: TRBV28
d_gene: TRBD2
j_gene: TRBJ2-7

CDR3nt: TGTGCCAGCAGCCTCGCCGGGGGAGTCTACGAGCAGTACTTC
CDR3aa: CASSLAGGVYEQYF
abundance: NA
len: 14
v_gene: TRBV5-4
d_gene: NA
j_gene: TRBJ2-7

CDR3nt: TGTGCCAGCAGTGCCGGGACTAGCGGGGGAGAGACCCAGTACTTC
CDR3aa: CASSAGTSGGETQYF
abundance: once
len: 15
v_gene: TRBV6-4
d_gene: TRBD2
j_gene: TRBJ2-5

CDR3nt: TGTGCCAGCAGTCCCCAGGGGGCGCATGGCTACACCTTC
CDR3aa: CASSPQGAHGYTF
abundance: NA
len: 13
v_gene: TRBV27
d_gene: TRBD1
j_gene: TRBJ1-2

CDR3nt: TGTGCCATCAGTGAGGCCGGGACTAGCGGGAGTCGAGCAGATACGCAGTATTTT
CDR3aa: CAISEAGTSGSRADTQYF
abundance: NA
len: 18
v_gene: TRBV10-3
d_gene: TRBD2
j_gene: TRBJ2-3

CDR3nt: TGTGCCAGCAGTCCCCAGGGGGACATCGGGAACACTGAAGCTTTCTTT
CDR3aa: CASSPQGDIGNTEAFF
abundance: NA
len: 16
v_gene: TRBV28
d_gene: TRBD1
j_gene: TRBJ1-1

CDR3nt: TGTGCCAGCAGCTTAGGGCTAGCCCTAGGAGATACGCAGTATTTT
CDR3aa: CASSLGLALGDTQYF
abundance: NA
len: 15
v_gene: TRBV7-3
d_gene: NA
j_gene: TRBJ2-3

CDR3nt: TGTGCCAGTAGTACCAGGGGGCTAGGTATCTACGAGCAGTACTTC
CDR3aa: CASSTRGLGIYEQYF
abundance: NA
len: 15
v_gene: TRBV19
d_gene: TRBD1
j_gene: TRBJ2-7

CDR3nt: TGCGCCAGCAGCTTTGGGACTAGCGGGCGAGGAGAGACCCAGTACTTC
CDR3aa: CASSFGTSGRGETQYF
abundance: NA
len: 16
v_gene: TRBV5-1
d_gene: TRBD2
j_gene: TRBJ2-5

CDR3nt: TGTGCCAGCAGCCAACACAGGGGGCTGTACACTGAAGCTTTCTTT
CDR3aa: CASSQHRGLYTEAFF
abundance: NA
len: 15
v_gene: TRBV11-1
d_gene: TRBD1
j_gene: TRBJ1-1

CDR3nt: TGTGCCAGCAGCCAAGCCTTCTTAGACAGAAACTATGGCTACACCTTC
CDR3aa: CASSQAFLDRNYGYTF
abundance: NA
len: 16
v_gene: TRBV3-1/TRBV3-2
d_gene: NA
j_gene: TRBJ1-2

CDR3nt: TGTGCCGCGGTAACTGGGAATCAGCCCCAGCATTTT
CDR3aa: CAAVTGNQPQHF
abundance: NA
len: 12
v_gene: TRBV19
d_gene: NA
j_gene: TRBJ1-5

CDR3nt: TGTGCCAGCAGGCCCGGGACAGGGCGCAATCAGCCCCAGCATTTT
CDR3aa: CASRPGTGRNQPQHF
abundance: NA
len: 15
v_gene: TRBV2
d_gene: TRBD1
j_gene: TRBJ1-5

CDR3nt: TGTGCCAGCAGTTCGGGACAGGGGGCTTGGGGCTACACCTTC
CDR3aa: CASSSGQGAWGYTF
abundance: NA
len: 14
v_gene: TRBV6-5
d_gene: TRBD1
j_gene: TRBJ1-2

CDR3nt: TGTGCCAGCAGCCTCCAGGGAGGTCTGGGAAACACTGAAGCTTTCTTT
CDR3aa: CASSLQGGLGNTEAFF
abundance: NA
len: 16
v_gene: TRBV5-6
d_gene: NA
j_gene: TRBJ1-1

CDR3nt: TGTGCCAGCAGTGAAACAGGAGTGAACACTGAAGCTTTCTTT
CDR3aa: CASSETGVNTEAFF
abundance: NA
len: 14
v_gene: TRBV2
d_gene: NA
j_gene: TRBJ1-1

CDR3nt: TGTGCCAGCAGCCGAGCGACAGGGGAAATTGACGAGCAGTACTTC
CDR3aa: CASSRATGEIDEQYF
abundance: NA
len: 15
v_gene: TRBV3-1/TRBV3-2
d_gene: TRBD1
j_gene: TRBJ2-7

CDR3nt: TGTGCCAGCAGTCCGTCGACAGCTACTGAAGCTTTCTTT
CDR3aa: CASSPSTATEAFF
abundance: NA
len: 13
v_gene: TRBV28
d_gene: NA
j_gene: TRBJ1-1

CDR3nt: TGTGCCAGCACCATTGGACTTTGGGGGCGTGAAAAACTGTTTTTT
CDR3aa: CASTIGLWGREKLFF
abundance: NA
len: 15
v_gene: TRBV28
d_gene: NA
j_gene: TRBJ1-4

CDR3nt: TGTGCCATCAGGGGACACTCAACCTCTGGAAACACCATATATTTT
CDR3aa: CAIRGHSTSGNTIYF
abundance: NA
len: 15
v_gene: TRBV10-3
d_gene: NA
j_gene: TRBJ1-3

CDR3nt: TGTGCCAGCAGTGAAGTAGCCTATGGCTACACCTTC
CDR3aa: CASSEVAYGYTF
abundance: NA
len: 12
v_gene: TRBV6-1
d_gene: NA
j_gene: TRBJ1-2

CDR3nt: TGTGCCAGCAGCCAAGATGCGGGGGGACAGGGGAAGGCCGGGGAGCTGTTTTTT
CDR3aa: CASSQDAGGQGKAGELFF
abundance: NA
len: 18
v_gene: TRBV4-2
d_gene: TRBD1
j_gene: TRBJ2-2

CDR3nt: TGTGCCAGTAGTGTACAGGGGGCGCGCACTGAAGCTTTCTTT
CDR3aa: CASSVQGARTEAFF
abundance: NA
len: 14
v_gene: TRBV19
d_gene: TRBD1
j_gene: TRBJ1-1

CDR3nt: TGCGCCAGCAGCTTGGCGACAGGCATGAACACTGAAGCTTTCTTT
CDR3aa: CASSLATGMNTEAFF
abundance: NA
len: 15
v_gene: TRBV5-1
d_gene: NA
j_gene: TRBJ1-1

CDR3nt: TGTGCCAGCAGTCCAAGGTCGGCTAGCGGGAGGGCCTACGAGCAGTACTTC
CDR3aa: CASSPRSASGRAYEQYF
abundance: NA
len: 17
v_gene: TRBV28
d_gene: TRBD2
j_gene: TRBJ2-7

CDR3nt: TGTGCCAGCAGTATTGGACAGGGAAACACCATATATTTT
CDR3aa: CASSIGQGNTIYF
abundance: few
len: 13
v_gene: TRBV28
d_gene: NA
j_gene: TRBJ1-3

CDR3nt: TGTGCCATCAGTTCTAGGAATGAGCAGTTCTTC
CDR3aa: CAISSRNEQFF
abundance: once
len: 11
v_gene: TRBV10-3
d_gene: NA
j_gene: TRBJ2-1

CDR3nt: TGTGCCAGCAGTATGGGACACAACTATGGCTACACCTTC
CDR3aa: CASSMGHNYGYTF
abundance: NA
len: 13
v_gene: TRBV27
d_gene: NA
j_gene: TRBJ1-2

CDR3nt: TGTGCCTGGAGTCCCCCGGGACACAGGATCTATGGCTACACCTTC
CDR3aa: CAWSPPGHRIYGYTF
abundance: NA
len: 15
v_gene: TRBV30
d_gene: NA
j_gene: TRBJ1-2

CDR3nt: TGTGCCAGCAGCCAAACCGGAAGGGGGGGTCATGGCAATCAGCCCCAGCATTTT
CDR3aa: CASSQTGRGGHGNQPQHF
abundance: NA
len: 18
v_gene: TRBV16
d_gene: NA
j_gene: TRBJ1-5

CDR3nt: TGTGCCAGCAGACCCGGGAGGTTTAGCAATCAGCCCCAGCATTTT
CDR3aa: CASRPGRFSNQPQHF
abundance: once
len: 15
v_gene: TRBV28
d_gene: NA
j_gene: TRBJ1-5

CDR3nt: TGTGCCAGCAGTTTTGGGACACAAGAGACCCAGTACTTC
CDR3aa: CASSFGTQETQYF
abundance: NA
len: 13
v_gene: TRBV12-3/TRBV12-4
d_gene: NA
j_gene: TRBJ2-5